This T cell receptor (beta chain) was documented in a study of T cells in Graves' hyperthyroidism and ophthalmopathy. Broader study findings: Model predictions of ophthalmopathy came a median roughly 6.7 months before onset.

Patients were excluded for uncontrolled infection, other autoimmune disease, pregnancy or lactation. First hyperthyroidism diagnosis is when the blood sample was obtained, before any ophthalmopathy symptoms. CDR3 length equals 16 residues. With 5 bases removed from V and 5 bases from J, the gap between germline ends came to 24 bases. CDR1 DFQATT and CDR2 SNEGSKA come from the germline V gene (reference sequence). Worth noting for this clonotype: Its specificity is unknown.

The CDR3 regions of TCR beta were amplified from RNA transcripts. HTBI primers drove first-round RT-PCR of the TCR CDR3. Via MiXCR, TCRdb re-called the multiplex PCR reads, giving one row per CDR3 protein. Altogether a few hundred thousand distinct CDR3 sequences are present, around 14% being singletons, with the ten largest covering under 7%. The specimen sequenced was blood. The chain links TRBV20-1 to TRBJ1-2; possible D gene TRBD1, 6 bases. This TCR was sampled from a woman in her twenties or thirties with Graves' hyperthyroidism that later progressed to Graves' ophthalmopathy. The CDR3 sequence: CSAPTQGAGAGYGYTF. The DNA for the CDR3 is TGCAGTGCTCCCACCCAGGGAGCGGGGGCTGGGTATGGCTACACCTTC.